The T cell receptor beta chain described here comes from a study of Graves' ophthalmopathy and Graves' hyperthyroidism. Study information: Researchers obtained peripheral blood at initial diagnosis, before any treatment had begun.

The sample holds many counts of this clonotype. With 8 bases removed from V and 0 bases from J, the gap between germline ends came to 11 bases. This CDR3 region has 13 residues. CDR1 MDHEN and CDR2 SYDVKM come from the germline V gene. As the template, RNA transcripts were used to amplify TCR beta CDR3 regions. Following a first-round RT-PCR that used HTBI primers, a second-round multiplex PCR was carried out. Via MiXCR, TCRdb re-called the multiplex PCR reads, giving one row per CDR3 protein. The sample holds hundreds of thousands of distinct CDR3 sequences; roughly 20% are singletons and the top ten take around 6.5%. Researchers classed hyperthyroidism as stable given no ophthalmopathy within 18 months of follow-up. Diagnosis used clinical symptoms, serum thyroxine, TRAb, thyroid ultrasound and orbital computed tomography.

The V call is TRBV28, the J call TRBJ2-7; D could derive from TRBD1 or TRBD2 (5 bases each). Input material: peripheral blood. The TCR was taken from a young woman with stable Graves' hyperthyroidism. Some clones in this sample may be carry-over from other donors' samples. In DNA form, the CDR3 reads TGTGCCAGCTCGGGACCGAGCTCCTACGAGCAGTACTTC. This sequence encodes CASSGPSSYEQYF.